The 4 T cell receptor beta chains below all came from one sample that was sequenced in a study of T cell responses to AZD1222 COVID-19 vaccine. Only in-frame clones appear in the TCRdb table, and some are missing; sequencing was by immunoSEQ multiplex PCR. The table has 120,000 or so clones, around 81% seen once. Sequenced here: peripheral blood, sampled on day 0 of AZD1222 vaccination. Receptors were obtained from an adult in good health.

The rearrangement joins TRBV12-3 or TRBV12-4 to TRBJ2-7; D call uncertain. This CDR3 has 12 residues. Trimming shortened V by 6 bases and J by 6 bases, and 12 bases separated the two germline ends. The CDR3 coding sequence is TGTGCCAGCAGGGGAAGTGGGATCGAGCAGTACTTC. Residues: CASRGSGIEQYF.

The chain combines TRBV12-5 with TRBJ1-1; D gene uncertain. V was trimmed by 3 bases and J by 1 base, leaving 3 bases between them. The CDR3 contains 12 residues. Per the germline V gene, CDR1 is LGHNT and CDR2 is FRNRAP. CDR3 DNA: TGTGCTAGTGGTTTAGGGAACACTGAAGCTTTCTTT. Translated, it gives CASGLGNTEAFF.

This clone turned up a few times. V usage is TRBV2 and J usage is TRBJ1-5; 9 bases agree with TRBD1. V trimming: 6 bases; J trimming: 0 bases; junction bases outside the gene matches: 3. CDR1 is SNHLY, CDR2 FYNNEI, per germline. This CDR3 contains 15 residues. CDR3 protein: CASRDRGYSNQPQHF. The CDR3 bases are TGTGCCAGCAGGGACAGGGGCTATAGCAATCAGCCCCAGCATTTT.

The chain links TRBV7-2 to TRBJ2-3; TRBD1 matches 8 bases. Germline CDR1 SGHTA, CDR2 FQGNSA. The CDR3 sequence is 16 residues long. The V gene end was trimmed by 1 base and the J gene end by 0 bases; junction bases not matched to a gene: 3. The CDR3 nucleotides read TGTGCCAGCAGCTTAGTTGGACAGGGAAGCACAGATACGCAGTATTTT. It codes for CASSLVGQGSTDTQYF.